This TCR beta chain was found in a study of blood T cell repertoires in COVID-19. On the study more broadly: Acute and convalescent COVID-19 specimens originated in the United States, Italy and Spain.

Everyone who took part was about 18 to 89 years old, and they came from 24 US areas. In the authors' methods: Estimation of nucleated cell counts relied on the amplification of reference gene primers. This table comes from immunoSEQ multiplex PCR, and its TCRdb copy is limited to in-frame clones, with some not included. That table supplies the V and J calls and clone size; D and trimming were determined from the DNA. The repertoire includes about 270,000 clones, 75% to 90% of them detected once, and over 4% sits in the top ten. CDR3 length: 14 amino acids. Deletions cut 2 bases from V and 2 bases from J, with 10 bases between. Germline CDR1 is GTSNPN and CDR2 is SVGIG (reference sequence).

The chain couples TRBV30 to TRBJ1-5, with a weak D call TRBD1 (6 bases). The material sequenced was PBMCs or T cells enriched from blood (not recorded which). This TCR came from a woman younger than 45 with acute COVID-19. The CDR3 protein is CAWSRDIGNQPQHF. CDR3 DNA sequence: TGTGCCTGGAGTCGGGACATTGGCAATCAGCCCCAGCATTTT.